Each of the 29 T cell receptor beta chains below was sequenced from the same sample in a study of tumor-infiltrating lymphocytes in primary liver carcinoma. Germline DNA was extracted too, while blood RNA derived from unsorted whole blood. From 400 to 550 ng total RNA, TCR beta cDNA was generated with a primer in the constant region. Nested multiplex PCR, run for three rounds with slightly modified ARM-PCR, yielded TCR beta libraries. Use of TRBV1-TRBV30 forward primers with a C-beta reverse primer characterized the first two PCR rounds, which lasted about 9 cycles each. TCRdb itself ran the multiplex PCR reads through MiXCR, one entry per CDR3 protein. The sample holds some 190,000 distinct CDR3 sequences, over 45% seen once. The sequencing input was peripheral blood. Receptors originate from a man in his forties with primary liver carcinoma and hepatitis B virus infection.

This chain uses TRBV5-1 with TRBJ2-1, with 10 bases fitting TRBD1. V dropped 4 bases and J dropped 11; count of bases not matched to a gene: 6. The CDR3 is made up of 13 amino acids. Germline V CDR1 and CDR2: SGHRS, YFSETQ. For the CDR3, the DNA is TGCGCCAGCAGCCAAGGGGGACAGGGGAAGCAGTTCTTC. Translating it yields CASSQGGQGKQFF.

The chain recombines TRBV18 with TRBJ2-7; D assignment may be TRBD1 or TRBD2 (6 bases each). The CDR3 is made up of 14 amino acids. Trimming removed 0 bases from V and 5 bases from J, with 11 bases in between. Germline CDR1 and CDR2: KGHSH and LQKENI. The CDR3 region is CASSPPPGGDEQYF. CDR3 coding DNA: TGTGCCAGCTCACCACCCCCCGGGGGCGACGAGCAGTACTTC.

The table lists this clonotype with a few counts. V gene TRBV29-1 combines with J gene TRBJ1-2; D possibly corresponds to TRBD1 (5 bases). With 4 bases removed from V and 4 bases from J, the gap between germline ends came to 10 bases. CDR3 size: 12 residues. Germline V gene lookup returns CDR1 SQVTM and CDR2 ANQGSEA. CDR3 region: CSVAEGRYGYTF. The CDR3 DNA reads as TGCAGCGTTGCGGAGGGACGCTATGGCTACACCTTC.

Details on this clonotype: Compared with germline, one end of the junction differs, possibly owing to a read error. CDR3 bases: TGTACCAGCAGTATACTCCGGCCCCTCCAAGAGACCCAGTACTTC. This translates into CTSSILRPLQETQYF. The chain is built from TRBV28 and TRBJ2-5; no clear D. The germline V gene has CDR1 MDHEN and CDR2 SYDVKM. The CDR3 loop spans 15 amino acids.

The J gene is TRBJ2-1, the V gene TRBV5-5; 7 bases align to TRBD2. CDR3 length: 17 residues. From germline, CDR1 is SGHKS and CDR2 YYEKEE (reference sequence). V lost 2 bases to trimming and J lost 6 bases; unmatched junction nucleotides: 14. The chain's CDR3 is CASSLLAGTNGSNEQFF. In DNA form, the CDR3 reads TGTGCCAGCAGCTTATTGGCCGGGACTAACGGAAGCAATGAGCAGTTCTTC.

This chain connects TRBV4-1 to TRBJ1-5, with D possibly matching TRBD1 (5 bases). CDR1 and CDR2 (germline): MGHRA, YSYEKL. There are 15 residues in the CDR3. Trimming took off 4 bases at V and 0 bases at J, with 10 bases between the two ends. Here the CDR3 reads CASSRRGLSNQPQHF. The CDR3 DNA sequence: TGCGCCAGCAGCCGCCGGGGCCTTAGCAATCAGCCCCAGCATTTT.

In this sample, this clonotype turned up a few times. This chain connects TRBV6-5 to TRBJ2-1, with 11 bases lining up with TRBD2. Trimming took 3 bases from V and 7 from J; bases not matched to a gene: 14. Germline CDR1 MNHEY, CDR2 SVGAGI. The CDR3 loop spans 18 amino acids. The CDR3 is CASSYTGSTSGIGNEQFF. CDR3 DNA: TGTGCCAGCAGTTATACCGGGTCGACTAGCGGGATTGGAAATGAGCAGTTCTTC.

In the case of this clonotype: This may come from a read error, since a much larger clone is one base off. This rearrangement joins TRBV11-2 to TRBJ2-7; D may be TRBD2 (5 bases). The CDR3 is 14 amino acids. Per germline, CDR1 SGHAT and CDR2 FQNNGV. CDR3 DNA: TGTGCCAGCAGCCCTAGCACAACTTCCTACGAGCAGCACTTC. This gives the protein CASSPSTTSYEQHF.

The J gene is TRBJ2-7, the V gene TRBV12-3 or TRBV12-4; 10 bases map to TRBD2. V trimming: 5 bases; J trimming: 0 bases; junction bases outside the gene matches: 7. The CDR3 length is 16 residues. The CDR3 reads CASSPTGTSDSYEQYF. CDR3 coding DNA: TGTGCCAGCAGTCCGACCGGGACTAGCGACTCCTACGAGCAGTACTTC.

Comments on this clonotype: A much larger clone lies one base from this, so it may be a read error. The V gene is TRBV4-2, the J gene TRBJ2-1; 9 nucleotides agree with TRBD2. The CDR3 runs to 15 residues. Germline V gives CDR1 LGHNA, CDR2 YNFKEQ. CDR3 loop: CTSSPGTSSRPEQFF. CDR3 in DNA: TGTACCAGCAGCCCGGGGACTAGCAGCCGCCCCGAGCAGTTCTTC.

The chain is built from TRBV10-3 and TRBJ1-3; D unclear. The V gene lost 7 bases and the J gene lost 0 bases, with 10 bases spanning the gap. Germline V gene sequence: CDR1 ENHRY, CDR2 SYGVKD. This CDR3 has 14 residues. The CDR3 DNA reads TGTGCCATCAATCGCCAGAGCTCTGGAAACACCATATATTTT. Translated, it gives CAINRQSSGNTIYF.

In this sample, this clonotype turned up many times. This rearrangement joins TRBV11-2 to TRBJ1-1, with a weak D call TRBD1 (6 bases). CDR3 length: 14 residues. The ends were cut back, 7 bases at V and 0 bases at J, with 12 bases in the middle. Germline V CDR1 and CDR2: SGHAT, FQNNGV. CDR3 loop: CASIAGVMNTEAFF. CDR3 nucleotides: TGTGCCAGCATCGCAGGGGTGATGAACACTGAAGCTTTCTTT. Based on the CDR3 plus reference TRBV11-2 and TRBJ1-1, the full variable domain is EAGVAQSPRYKIIEKRQSVAFWCNPISGHATLYWYQQILGQGPKLLIQFQNNGVVDDSQLPKDRFSAERLKGVDSTLKIQPAKLEDSAVYLCASIAGVMNTEAFFGQGTRLTVV.

Concerning this clonotype: One junction end disagrees with the germline gene, perhaps due to a read error. The chain carries TRBV29-1 and TRBJ2-3, with 9 bases matching TRBD2. CDR3 size: 16 residues. Germline V CDR1 and CDR2: SQVTM, ANQGSEA. The CDR3 protein is CGVEDRAGGGRDTQCF. The CDR3 DNA is TGCGGCGTTGAAGACAGAGCGGGAGGAGGCCGAGATACGCAGTGTTTT.

This clonotype was seen a single time. The J gene is TRBJ1-2, the V gene TRBV29-1, with 7 bases matching TRBD1. Germline V gives CDR1 SQVTM, CDR2 ANQGSEA. The CDR3 is made up of 11 amino acids. The CDR3 DNA follows: TGCAACATTGACAGGGTTCTTGGCTACACCTTC. It is translated as CNIDRVLGYTF.

Worth noting for this clonotype: The conserved phenylalanine or tryptophan is not found at the CDR3 terminus, so this likely reflects a read error. It is unclear where the CDR3 begins or ends on the DNA, so no DNA is shown, and the CDR3 is as TCRdb lists it. The chain is built from TRBV11-2 and TRBJ2-7. The CDR3 length equals 14 residues, ends included. In germline, CDR1 is SGHAT, CDR2 FQNNGV. The CDR3 spells CASNSTDGAYEQYI.

The rearrangement links TRBV4-2 to TRBJ1-3; TRBD1 might be the D (5 bases). The CDR3 runs 18 residues. Germline-derived CDR1 and CDR2 are LGHNA and YNFKEQ. With 4 bases removed from V and 0 bases from J, the gap between germline ends came to 19 bases. CDR3 in DNA: TGTGCCAGCAGCCGAGCAGTGGCCCGGGACGGCTCTGGAAACACCATATATTTT. Amino acids: CASSRAVARDGSGNTIYF.

A remark on this clonotype: The junction differs from germline at one of its ends, possibly a read error. J is TRBJ2-1 and V is TRBV4-1; perhaps TRBD2 as D (6 bases). Per germline, CDR1 MGHRA and CDR2 YSYEKL. The CDR3 contains 17 residues. The CDR3 DNA reads TGCACCAGCAGCCAAGTCGGAGGCGCTAGCGAGTACAATGAGCAGTTCTTC. Protein: CTSSQVGGASEYNEQFF.

Details on this clonotype: Mismatch with germline at one junction end may stem from a read error. This chain uses TRBV6-2 or TRBV6-3 with TRBJ2-2; D might be TRBD2 (5 bases). The CDR3 runs 13 residues. Germline values: CDR1 MNHEY, CDR2 SVGEGT. The DNA for the CDR3 is TGTGCCGGCAGTTACTCGCACACCGGGGAGCTGTCTTTT. Translation gives CAGSYSHTGELSF.

The V call is TRBV10-3, the J call TRBJ1-1; 9 bases line up with TRBD1. The CDR3 covers 11 residues. Germline values: CDR1 ENHRY, CDR2 SYGVKD. V gave up 5 bases and J gave up 11 bases; unmatched junction bases: 3. For the CDR3, the DNA is TGTGCCATCAGTACAGGGGGCGCGGCTTTCTTT. Translation gives CAISTGGAAFF.

This clonotype occurred a few times. At one end, the junction sequence differs from germline, possibly due to a read error. This sequence joins TRBV11-2 and TRBJ1-3; no clear D gene. This CDR3 contains 15 residues. The V gene's germline CDR1 is SGHAT and CDR2 FQNNGV. The CDR3 loop reads CASRTDLYSGDTIYF. For the CDR3, the DNA is TGTGCCAGCAGGACCGACCTTTACTCTGGAGACACCATATATTTT.

This chain uses TRBV7-9 with TRBJ1-5; no reliable D call. The CDR3 covers 12 residues. CDR1 is SEHNR, CDR2 FQNEAQ, per germline (reference sequence). With 2 bases removed from V and 5 bases from J, the gap between germline ends came to 4 bases. The CDR3 reads CASSLQDQPQHF. The CDR3 coding sequence is TGTGCCAGCAGCTTACAGGATCAGCCCCAGCATTTT. Drawing the rest from reference TRBV7-9 and TRBJ1-5, the complete variable domain is DTGVSQNPRHKITKRGQNVTFRCDPISEHNRLYWYRQTLGQGPEFLTYFQNEAQLEKSRLLSDRFSAERPKGSFSTLEIQRTEQGDSAMYLCASSLQDQPQHFGDGTRLSIL.

This rearrangement joins TRBV30 to TRBJ2-2; 9 nucleotides line up with TRBD1. V shed 2 bases and J 5 bases; nucleotides not matched to a gene: 6. Germline V gene data show CDR1 as GTSNPN and CDR2 as SVGIG (reference sequence). CDR3 length equals 15 residues. CDR3 coding DNA: TGTGCCTGGAGTCCAGGGACAGGGAGTACCGGGGAGCTGTTTTTT. Translating it yields CAWSPGTGSTGELFF.

This clonotype was found a few times. V usage is TRBV4-1 and J usage is TRBJ1-5; D remains unclear. In germline, CDR1 is MGHRA, CDR2 YSYEKL. Between the trimmed V and J ends, which lost 4 bases and 5 bases, there was a span of 12 bases. This CDR3 has 14 amino acids. CDR3 sequence reads: CASSLGYGDQPQHF. CDR3 DNA sequence: TGCGCCAGCAGCCTAGGGTACGGGGATCAGCCCCAGCATTTT.

Regarding this clonotype: The conserved closing phenylalanine or tryptophan is absent in this CDR3, likely reflecting a read error. The chain uses TRBV29-1 and TRBJ2-1; 10 bases map to TRBD1. Per the germline V gene, CDR1 is SQVTM and CDR2 is ANQGSEA. CDR3 size: 15 residues. CDR3 region: CGVERRDRGYNEQFL. CDR3 DNA sequence: TGCGGCGTTGAGCGTCGGGACAGGGGTTACAATGAGCAGTTCCTC.

Worth noting for this clonotype: A much larger clonotype is one base distant, so this may be a read error. The chain employs TRBV11-2 and TRBJ2-6, with 9 bases identical to TRBD1. There are 16 residues in the CDR3. Germline values: CDR1 SGHAT, CDR2 FQNNGV. The J segment lost 1 base and the V segment lost 8 bases, leaving 6 bases of the junction unmatched. Here the CDR3 reads CASRGTGNSGANVLTF. The CDR3 DNA sequence: TGTGCCAGCCGCGGGACAGGGAATTCTGGGGCCAACGTCCTGACTTTC.

In regard to this clonotype: Relative to the germline gene, one junction end is altered; a read error may explain this. This chain connects TRBV11-2 to TRBJ2-5, with D tentatively TRBD2 (5 bases). The CDR3 has 16 residues. In germline, CDR1 is SGHAT, CDR2 FQNNGV. The CDR3 DNA sequence: TGTGCCAGCAGCTTAGATCAACGGGAAGGGAGAGAGACCCACTATTTC. Translation gives CASSLDQREGRETHYF.

V is TRBV29-1 and J is TRBJ2-1; D tentatively reads TRBD1 or TRBD2 (5 bases each). The CDR3 is 15 residues long. Germline values: CDR1 SQVTM, CDR2 ANQGSEA. The V end was cut by 3 bases, the J end by 5 bases, with 17 bases between. The CDR3 nucleotides read TGCAGCGTTGATAATGAGGGGATGGGGAACAATGAGCAGTTCTTC. This sequence encodes CSVDNEGMGNNEQFF.

This clonotype was found once. A much larger clone differs by one base, so this may be a read error. The V call is TRBV11-2, the J call TRBJ2-7; unclear D gene. The CDR3 length is 14 residues. In germline, CDR1 is SGHAT, CDR2 FQNNGV. The CDR3 loop reads CARSLSQATYEQYF. Written as DNA, the CDR3 is TGTGCCAGGAGCTTAAGTCAGGCAACCTACGAGCAGTACTTC.

This chain links TRBV29-1 with TRBJ2-1, with 9 bases aligning to TRBD1. Germline V gene data show CDR1 as SQVTM and CDR2 as ANQGSEA. The CDR3 runs 14 residues. V lost 6 bases, J lost 2 bases, and 5 bases stayed unmatched. DNA of the CDR3: TGCAGCGTCCAGACAGGGGGTACCTACAATGAGCAGTTCTTC. This codes for CSVQTGGTYNEQFF.